In this sample, the clone carrying this TCR beta chain turned up many times. Its specificity is not known. The sample belongs to a study of T cell repertoires in cytomegalovirus infection. Study-wide findings and caveats: CMV carriers having the relevant HLA were flagged by cumulative public TCR beta family frequency.

MiXCR, applied by TCRdb to the reads, yields one record per CDR3 protein. Among almost 550,000 distinct CDR3 sequences listed, about 15% were seen once. The source is a human donor in good health (CMV status not recorded). Some clones in this sample may be carry-over from other donors' samples. Sequencing was carried out using CD8+ T cells from PBMCs.

Here the CDR3 reads CASSGTFQETQYF. In DNA, the CDR3 is TGTGCCAGCAGTGGGACTTTTCAAGAGACCCAGTACTTC. The chain uses TRBV27 and TRBJ2-5; possibly TRBD2 for D (6 bases). The CDR3 covers 13 residues. CDR1 is MNHEY, CDR2 SMNVEV, per germline (reference sequence). Trimming left V 5 bases short and J 2 bases short, with 9 bases between.